What follows describes a single TCR beta chain. The record originates from a study of Graves' ophthalmopathy and Graves' hyperthyroidism. Germline V gene lookup returns CDR1 LNHDA and CDR2 SQIVND (reference sequence). The ends lost 6 bases at V and 4 bases at J; junction bases unmatched: 10. The CDR3 totals 15 residues. Ineligible for inclusion were patients with other autoimmune diseases, uncontrolled infections, pregnancy or lactation. The TCR beta CDR3 regions underwent amplification from RNA transcripts. Scientists carried out first-round RT-PCR using HTBI primers and then a second-round multiplex PCR. TCRdb processed the multiplex PCR reads anew with MiXCR; each CDR3 protein has one entry. This table has almost 750,000 distinct CDR3 sequences, approximately 40% appearing once.

The source of this sequence is an adult man with Graves' ophthalmopathy. Sequencing was done on a sample of peripheral blood. The chain recombines TRBV19 with TRBJ1-2, with 8 bases fitting TRBD1. The CDR3 loop is CASRGQGADGYGYTF. The CDR3 DNA reads as TGTGCCAGTAGAGGACAGGGAGCCGACGGCTATGGCTACACCTTC.